This passage covers 9 T cell receptor beta chains from one sample sequenced in a study of CD8+ T cells in alopecia areata. The sequencing template was cDNA reverse transcribed from extracted RNA. Method: immunoSEQ multiplex PCR; TCRdb's copy keeps in-frame clones and lacks some. The profile shows fewer than 250,000 clones, roughly three fifths of them singletons. As for treatment: oral pan-JAK inhibitor, 5-10 mg twice daily. The specimen comprised CD4+ T cells sorted from blood, sampled at week 4, from a patient treated with tofacitinib. The receptor set was obtained from a human donor with alopecia areata.

V is TRBV29-1 and J is TRBJ2-7, with 9 bases lining up with TRBD2. The CDR3 consists of 16 residues. CDR1 is SQVTM and CDR2 is ANQGSEA in the germline V gene. The V and J ends lost 6 bases and 6 bases, in that order; junction bases with no gene match: 18. The CDR3 protein is CSVLNTGTSPTSEQYF. The CDR3 DNA is TGCAGCGTCCTGAATACCGGGACTAGCCCAACTAGCGAGCAGTACTTC.

This chain joins TRBV29-1 and TRBJ2-4; D call uncertain. Germline lookup yields CDR1 SQVTM and CDR2 ANQGSEA. Trimming removed 4 bases at V and 2 bases at J, with 9 bases between. The CDR3 totals 13 residues. The CDR3 loop reads CSVVENSKNIQYF. CDR3 nucleotides: TGCAGCGTTGTAGAAAACTCCAAAAACATTCAGTACTTC. Based on the CDR3 plus reference TRBV29-1 and TRBJ2-4, the full variable domain is SAVISQKPSRDICQRGTSLTIQCQVDSQVTMMFWYRQQPGQSLTLIATANQGSEATYESGFVIDKFPISRPNLTFSTLTVSNMSPEDSSIYLCSVVENSKNIQYFGAGTRLSVL.

The V gene is TRBV2, the J gene TRBJ2-5; D gene uncertain. Trimming removed 7 bases from V and 5 bases from J, with 8 bases in between. The CDR3 consists of 11 residues. In germline, CDR1 is SNHLY, CDR2 FYNNEI. The CDR3 bases are TGTGCCAGCACCTCCGCGGAGACCCAGTACTTC. Residues: CASTSAETQYF.

The table lists this clone with a count of one. The V gene is TRBV30, the J gene TRBJ2-5; D gene unclear. CDR3 length equals 11 residues. The V end was cut by 5 bases, the J end by 3 bases, with 7 bases between. The germline gives CDR1 GTSNPN, CDR2 SVGIG (reference sequence). The CDR3 sequence is CAWGREETQYF. The CDR3, as DNA: TGTGCCTGGGGCCGGGAAGAGACCCAGTACTTC.

The V gene is TRBV9, the J gene TRBJ2-4; D not certain. The CDR3 consists of 13 residues. V was pared by 1 base and J by 8 bases, with 10 bases between. CDR1 is SGDLS, CDR2 YYNGEE, per germline. The CDR3 is CASSVRSGDIQYF. In nucleotides, the CDR3 is TGTGCCAGCAGCGTAAGATCTGGGGACATTCAGTACTTC.

V usage is TRBV27 and J usage is TRBJ2-3; maybe TRBD1 (7 bases). The ends were cut back, 9 bases at V and 7 bases at J, with 23 bases in the middle. This CDR3 comprises 15 residues. Germline loops: CDR1 MNHEY, CDR2 SMNVEV (reference sequence). The CDR3 spells CASMGTWTGLHTQYF. The CDR3 nucleotides read TGTGCCAGTATGGGGACTTGGACAGGTCTCCATACGCAGTATTTT.

The chain recombines TRBV30 with TRBJ2-5, with 8 nucleotides matching TRBD2. This CDR3 has 14 amino acids. CDR1 GTSNPN and CDR2 SVGIG come from the germline V gene (reference sequence). The V segment lost 0 bases and the J segment 5 bases; nucleotides outside the gene matches: 5. The CDR3: CAWSVRRGAETQYF. For the CDR3, the DNA is TGTGCCTGGAGTGTACGGCGGGGGGCGGAGACCCAGTACTTC.

This clone has just a few counts. The chain links TRBV6-5 to TRBJ2-7; TRBD2 agrees at 9 bases. Trimming at V came to 6 bases and at J to 2 bases, leaving 5 bases not matched to a gene. CDR1 and CDR2 (germline): MNHEY, SVGAGI. CDR3 length: 14 residues. CDR3 sequence (DNA): TGTGCCAGCAGCGCGACTAGCGGACCCTACGAGCAGTACTTC. This gives the protein CASSATSGPYEQYF.

The CDR3 bases are TGTGCCAGCAGCCCAACTAGCGGGAGGACAGATACGCAGTATTTT. It translates to CASSPTSGRTDTQYF. The J gene is TRBJ2-3, the V gene TRBV9; 12 bases are a match to TRBD2. The CDR3 extends over 15 amino acids. V shed 4 bases, J shed 3 bases, and the junction held 3 bases outside the gene matches. From germline, CDR1 is SGDLS and CDR2 YYNGEE.